This T cell receptor (beta chain) derives from a study of cytomegalovirus exposure and HLA in healthy donors. Primers for the PCR totalled 60 Vbeta and 13 Jbeta. Per the authors' pipeline: In a later analysis, of tens of millions of unique beta chains, roughly 10 million appeared in at least two donors. Profiled with immunoSEQ multiplex PCR; TCRdb holds only in-frame clones, not every one. That table furnishes V, J and clone size, whereas the DNA furnished D and trimming. The data contain more than 85,000 clones, roughly three quarters of them singletons. The CDR3 loop spans 16 amino acids. J gave up 1 base and V 5 bases, and 8 bases lay outside the gene matches. Germline CDR1 reads SGHVS; CDR2 reads FQNEAQ.

Input material: PBMCs. This receptor was identified in a female donor in good health and CMV-seronegative. The chain carries TRBV7-8 and TRBJ2-4; TRBD1 matches 7 bases. CDR3 loop: CASSPGPGQAKNIQYF. The CDR3 DNA reads as TGTGCCAGCAGCCCTGGGCCGGGACAGGCCAAAAACATTCAGTACTTC.